The rows below give T cell receptor beta chains drawn from one sample of a study of T cell responses to AZD1222 COVID-19 vaccine. Clones were read by immunoSEQ multiplex PCR, and TCRdb kept only the in-frame ones, dropping some. Altogether around 50,000 clones are present, around four fifths being singletons, with the ten largest covering 10%. Sequenced material: peripheral blood, taken on day 0 of AZD1222 vaccination. All receptors derive from an adult in good health. CDR3s leave out the opening cysteine and the closing phenylalanine or tryptophan. Each record gives: V gene, clone size, J gene, CDR3 protein. A clone size is listed for some rows: how often the clone was seen (once, few, many), or a class if it is expanded.

>TRBV5-5|few|TRBJ1-1
ASSYALDEAF
>TRBV9|few|TRBJ2-2
ASSVGKGAGELF
>TRBV14|.|TRBJ1-6
ASSGSGVSNSPLH
>TRBV5-8|once|TRBJ1-2
ASSLYPGQQGYGYT
>TRBV11-1|.|TRBJ2-2
ASSPDRGGTGELF
>TRBV2|.|TRBJ1-3
ASSETASGNTIY
>TRBV14|.|TRBJ1-2
ASSQGTGGAPYYGYT
>TRBV7-9|.|TRBJ2-7
ASSRQGRTAYEQY
>TRBV7-2|.|TRBJ2-3
ASRLAGGGDTQY
>TRBV5-5|.|TRBJ1-5
ASSLRALYSNQPQH
>TRBV27|.|TRBJ2-1
ASSLPGRPSSYNEQF
>TRBV5-4|.|TRBJ1-2
ASSLDRGFYGYT
>TRBV7-2|few|TRBJ1-2
ASSPQDNYGYT
>TRBV5-5|once|TRBJ2-2
ASSSGQTGGAGELF
>TRBV15|few|TRBJ1-2
ATSRGTEPNYGYT
>TRBV6-5|.|TRBJ1-6
ASGQGANNSPLH
>TRBV9|.|TRBJ2-1
ASSPRERGAYNEQF
>TRBV27|few|TRBJ1-5
ASSPGGRRGSFTQPQH
>TRBV19|.|TRBJ1-4
ASSRRMESPNEKLF
>TRBV27|.|TRBJ2-2
ASSFPTGELF
>TRBV20-1|.|TRBJ1-1
SASDRGTEAF
>TRBV7-3|once|TRBJ1-5
ASSPTHGQPQH
>TRBV27|.|TRBJ2-1
ASSRKGSQF
>TRBV10-1|.|TRBJ2-1
ATPWLTSGGIGEQF
>TRBV2|.|TRBJ1-6
ARRRAGTGDSSPLH
>TRBV11-1|.|TRBJ1-1
ASSFDTEAF
>TRBV18|.|TRBJ2-6
ASSGIRNSPGANVLT
>TRBV6-4|.|TRBJ1-2
ASSDSTAGLYGYT
>TRBV6-5|.|TRBJ1-6
ASSLLQGARSPLH
>TRBV18|.|TRBJ2-7
ASSARLAGDGEQY
>TRBV6-5|.|TRBJ2-1
ASSYRGGNEQF
>TRBV2|.|TRBJ1-5
ASNREASNQPQH
>TRBV10-3|.|TRBJ1-6
AISDTGTGDPLH
>TRBV10-3|.|TRBJ1-5
AISEGDSSNQPQH
>TRBV28|.|TRBJ1-1
ASRTGAPEAF
>TRBV4-1|.|TRBJ2-1
ASSQPPGREQF
>TRBV7-8|.|TRBJ1-6
ASSRQDYNSPLH
>TRBV30|.|TRBJ1-1
AWQGVRNTEAF
>TRBV29-1|.|TRBJ1-4
SVWARTNEKLF
>TRBV6-2/TRBV6-3|.|TRBJ1-2
ASSYLGQFNYGYT
>TRBV18|.|TRBJ1-1
ASSPQKLNTEAF
>TRBV15|.|TRBJ1-2
ATSRGDRDYGYT
>TRBV28|.|TRBJ1-1
ASSLVNTEAF
>TRBV5-1|.|TRBJ2-2
ASSSGLAGGTGELF
>TRBV5-4|.|TRBJ2-2
ASSSQGQGDTGELF
>TRBV30|.|TRBJ1-4
AWGQSNEKLF
>TRBV7-9|once|TRBJ1-2
ASTNEDRIYGYT
>TRBV19|.|TRBJ1-1
ASSPRRTGENTEAF
>TRBV12-5|few|TRBJ1-5
ASATGDTLNQPQH
>TRBV12-3/TRBV12-4|once|TRBJ1-1
ASSLVRNTEAF
>TRBV5-1|.|TRBJ1-1
ASSLKLNTEAF
>TRBV6-5|.|TRBJ1-6
ATGQGNSPLH
>TRBV21-1|.|TRBJ1-1
ANVSRGTGFYNTEAF
>TRBV11-2|.|TRBJ2-7
ASSLDSTLSYEQY
>TRBV11-3|.|TRBJ2-7
ASSLDGSSYEQY